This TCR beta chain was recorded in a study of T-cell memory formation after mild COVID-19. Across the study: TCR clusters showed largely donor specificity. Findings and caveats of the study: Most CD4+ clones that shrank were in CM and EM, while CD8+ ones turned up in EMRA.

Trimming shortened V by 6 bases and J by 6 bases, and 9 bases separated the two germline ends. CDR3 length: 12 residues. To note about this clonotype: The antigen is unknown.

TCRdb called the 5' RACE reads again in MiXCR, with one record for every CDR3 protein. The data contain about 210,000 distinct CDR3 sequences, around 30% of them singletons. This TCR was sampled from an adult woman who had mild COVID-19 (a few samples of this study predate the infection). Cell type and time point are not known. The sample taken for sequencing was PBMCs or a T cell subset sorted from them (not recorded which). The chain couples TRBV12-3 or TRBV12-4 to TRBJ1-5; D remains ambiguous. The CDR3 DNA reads TGTGCCAGCAGGTCGTCGGGTCAGCCCCAGCATTTT. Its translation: CASRSSGQPQHF.